This TCR beta chain derives from a study of identical twins. MiXCR, applied by TCRdb to the 5' RACE reads, yields one record per CDR3 protein. The table records hundreds of thousands of distinct CDR3 sequences, around 7.6% of them present only once. Everyone who donated was a healthy Caucasian. These data also featured in a second study, about yellow fever vaccine responses in identical twins.

This receptor was identified in a woman between 18 and 30 years old in good health. The source material was CD8+ T cells sorted from blood.

This CDR3 reads CASSLNHGGLFF. The CDR3 nucleotides are TGTGCCAGCAGTTTGAACCACGGGGGCCTGTTTTTT. The V call is TRBV12-3 or TRBV12-4, the J call TRBJ1-4; possible D gene TRBD1, 6 bases. V shed 3 bases and J shed 14 bases, with 13 bases lying between them. This CDR3 is built from 12 residues.